Below are 30 T cell receptor beta chains sequenced from a single sample in a study of lymphopenia after photon versus proton radiotherapy. Data came from immunoSEQ multiplex PCR; TCRdb stores just in-frame clones and leaves some out. The top ten hold approximately 3% of the sample, which has around 35,000 clones, 85% seen once. Here the sequenced sample was peripheral blood, taken from a patient treated with photon-based radiotherapy. The receptors were gathered from a man in his forties or fifties with gastric cancer.

In its sample, this clone was seen a few times. This sequence joins TRBV27 and TRBJ2-2; either TRBD1 or TRBD2 may fit D (6 bases each). CDR1 and CDR2 from the germline V gene are MNHEY and SMNVEV (reference sequence). Trimming cost V 2 bases and J 6 bases, with 19 bases left between them. This CDR3 contains 17 residues. CDR3 sequence reads: CASSLSIGPRGAGELFF. DNA for the CDR3: TGTGCCAGCAGTTTAAGTATTGGTCCTAGGGGGGCCGGGGAGCTGTTTTTT.

The chain is built from TRBV2 and TRBJ2-1, with 8 nucleotides matching TRBD1. Germline loops: CDR1 SNHLY, CDR2 FYNNEI. The V gene end was trimmed by 7 bases and the J gene end by 7 bases; junction bases not matched to a gene: 6. This CDR3 is built from 13 residues. CDR3 bases: TGTGCCAGCATGAGGGGACAGGAGAATGAGCAGTTCTTC. This encodes CASMRGQENEQFF.

The rearrangement joins TRBV5-3 to TRBJ1-1; 7 bases map to TRBD1. TRBV5-3 is assigned to the ORF class and has an uncertain function. CDR3 size: 16 residues. Unmatched junction bases numbered 10, after V lost 1 base and J lost 4 bases. CDR3 sequence: CARSLRKGAPGTEAFF. The CDR3, as DNA: TGTGCCAGAAGCTTGAGAAAGGGGGCGCCAGGCACTGAAGCTTTCTTT.

V is TRBV7-9 and J is TRBJ2-7, with D perhaps TRBD2 (6 bases). The CDR3 runs 11 residues. Germline V gene data show CDR1 as SEHNR and CDR2 as FQNEAQ (reference sequence). Deletions cut 6 bases from V and 4 bases from J, with 7 bases between. This chain's CDR3 is CASSRGYEQYF. For the CDR3, the DNA is TGTGCCAGCAGTCGGGGGTACGAGCAGTACTTC.

The chain couples TRBV5-6 to TRBJ2-7; D possibly corresponds to TRBD2 (6 bases). CDR3 size: 15 residues. Per the germline V gene, CDR1 is SGHDT and CDR2 is YYEEEE. Trimming removed 2 bases from V and 2 bases from J, with 14 bases in between. The CDR3 DNA follows: TGTGCCAGCAGCTTCCCCGGGAGTGGCGCCTACGAGCAGTACTTC. Its translation: CASSFPGSGAYEQYF. The whole variable domain, remainder taken from reference TRBV5-6 and TRBJ2-7, is DAGVTQSPTHLIKTRGQQVTLRCSPKSGHDTVSWYQQALGQGPQFIFQYYEEEERQRGNFPDRFSGHQFPNYSSELNVNALLLGDSALYLCASSFPGSGAYEQYFGPGTRLTVT.

CDR3 loop: CASSVQETQYF. In nucleotides, the CDR3 is TGTGCCAGCAGCGTACAAGAGACCCAGTACTTC. The chain is built from TRBV7-2 and TRBJ2-5; no reliable D call. Trimming removed 5 bases at V and 2 bases at J, with 3 bases between. Germline values: CDR1 SGHTA, CDR2 FQGNSA. The CDR3 is 11 amino acids.

The chain is built from TRBV7-2 and TRBJ2-3; D is unclear. V gave up 2 bases and J gave up 3 bases, with 9 bases separating them. Germline V gene sequence: CDR1 SGHTA, CDR2 FQGNSA. The CDR3 is 14 amino acids. DNA for the CDR3: TGTGCCAGCAGCTTAAGTATTGGGACAGATACGCAGTATTTT. The encoded protein is CASSLSIGTDTQYF.

The chain employs TRBV6-5 and TRBJ2-7, with TRBD1 matching over 7 bases. The V gene end was trimmed by 4 bases and the J gene end by 1 base; junction bases not matched to a gene: 7. Germline V gene lookup returns CDR1 MNHEY and CDR2 SVGAGI. CDR3 size: 15 residues. CDR3 amino acids: CASSSLTGSSYEQYF. The CDR3, as DNA: TGTGCCAGCAGTTCCTTGACAGGGAGTTCCTACGAGCAGTACTTC.

The chain recombines TRBV11-2 with TRBJ2-1, with 10 positions matching TRBD1. CDR1 and CDR2 (germline): SGHAT, FQNNGV. The CDR3 extends over 14 amino acids. The V segment lost 5 bases and the J segment 5 bases; nucleotides outside the gene matches: 3. CDR3 in DNA: TGTGCCAGCAGCCGGGACAGGGGAAACAATGAGCAGTTCTTC. Translation gives CASSRDRGNNEQFF.

The chain uses TRBV7-2 and TRBJ2-7, with D possibly TRBD2 on 5 matching bases. CDR1 and CDR2 (germline): SGHTA, FQGNSA. The V gene lost 5 bases and the J gene lost 0 bases, with 17 bases spanning the gap. The CDR3 sequence is 16 residues long. CDR3: CASSPRTAQSSYEQYF. The CDR3 DNA is TGTGCCAGCAGCCCCCGGACTGCTCAAAGCTCCTACGAGCAGTACTTC.

The J gene is TRBJ2-1, the V gene TRBV6-4; TRBD1 matches at 8 bases. V shed 4 bases and J 4 bases; nucleotides not matched to a gene: 6. Germline-derived CDR1 and CDR2 are MRHNA and SNTAGT. This CDR3 spans 15 amino acids. This CDR3 reads CASSVGTGPYNEQFF. CDR3 nucleotides: TGTGCCAGCAGTGTTGGGACAGGCCCTTACAATGAGCAGTTCTTC.

This clone occurred once. The chain uses TRBV18 and TRBJ1-1; D call uncertain. V shed 6 bases and J shed 1 base, with 15 bases lying between them. The CDR3 runs 15 residues. Germline V lookup: CDR1 KGHSH, CDR2 LQKENI. The CDR3 spells CASSPYKSENTEAFF. DNA of the CDR3: TGTGCCAGCTCGCCTTACAAGTCAGAGAACACTGAAGCTTTCTTT.

This chain joins TRBV7-9 and TRBJ2-7; D may match TRBD1 or TRBD2 (6 bases each). Germline CDR1 SEHNR, CDR2 FQNEAQ (reference sequence). Trimming shortened V by 6 bases and J by 5 bases, and 11 bases separated the two germline ends. The CDR3 consists of 12 residues. The DNA for the CDR3 is TGTGCCAGCAGTTCGAGGGGGGACGAGCAGTACTTC. Translated, it gives CASSSRGDEQYF.

The V call is TRBV5-4, the J call TRBJ2-5; 12 nucleotides align to TRBD2. The DNA end lines up better with TRBJ2-7; the J call may be wrong. This CDR3 contains 15 residues. CDR1 SGHNT and CDR2 YYREEE come from the germline V gene (reference sequence). In nucleotides, the CDR3 is TGTGCCAGCAGCGATCAAATGACTAGCGGGAGCGAGCAGTACTTC. Translating gives CASSDQMTSGSEQYF.

CDR3 DNA sequence: TGTGCCAGCAGCTTGCGGGATATAGGAAATCAGCCCCAGCATTTT. This sequence encodes CASSLRDIGNQPQHF. The chain combines TRBV5-6 with TRBJ1-5, with unresolved D. CDR1 and CDR2 (germline): SGHDT, YYEEEE. V was cut by 1 base and J by 4 bases, with 12 bases left in between. CDR3 length: 15 residues. Complete variable domain (other parts from reference TRBV5-6 and TRBJ1-5): DAGVTQSPTHLIKTRGQQVTLRCSPKSGHDTVSWYQQALGQGPQFIFQYYEEEERQRGNFPDRFSGHQFPNYSSELNVNALLLGDSALYLCASSLRDIGNQPQHFGDGTRLSIL.

V usage is TRBV10-3 and J usage is TRBJ2-7; D remains ambiguous. The V and J ends lost 0 bases and 5 bases respectively, with 14 bases between them. The germline gives CDR1 ENHRY, CDR2 SYGVKD. The CDR3 is 15 residues long. CDR3 residues: CAISESIVRAHEQYF. CDR3 coding DNA: TGTGCCATCAGTGAGTCGATTGTGCGTGCTCACGAGCAGTACTTC.

CDR3 coding DNA: TGTGCCAGCAGCTTTTGGGGGAACACCGGGGAGCTGTTTTTT. Amino acids: CASSFWGNTGELFF. This rearrangement joins TRBV7-9 to TRBJ2-2; D unresolved. CDR3 length equals 14 residues. V lost 3 bases to trimming and J lost 1 base, with 6 bases between them. CDR1 SEHNR and CDR2 FQNEAQ come from the germline V gene (reference sequence).

This chain links TRBV7-9 with TRBJ1-1; D is uncertain. CDR1 is SEHNR, CDR2 FQNEAQ, per germline (reference sequence). Between the trimmed V and J ends, which lost 5 bases and 1 base, there was a span of 11 bases. CDR3 length: 14 residues. CDR3 loop: CASSPLTGNTEAFF. CDR3 coding DNA: TGTGCCAGCAGCCCGTTGACCGGGAACACTGAAGCTTTCTTT.

The J gene is TRBJ1-1, the V gene TRBV7-9, with no clear D. V gave up 1 base and J gave up 4 bases, with 7 bases separating them. CDR1 is SEHNR, CDR2 FQNEAQ, per germline (reference sequence). This CDR3 is built from 13 residues. CDR3 nucleotides: TGTGCCAGCAGCTTAGAGTCGGCCACTGAAGCTTTCTTT. Amino acids: CASSLESATEAFF. The variable domain in full, with the rest retrieved from reference TRBV7-9 and TRBJ1-1, is DTGVSQNPRHKITKRGQNVTFRCDPISEHNRLYWYRQTLGQGPEFLTYFQNEAQLEKSRLLSDRFSAERPKGSFSTLEIQRTEQGDSAMYLCASSLESATEAFFGQGTRLTVV.

V gene TRBV7-9 combines with J gene TRBJ1-4; TRBD1 matches 8 bases. CDR1 and CDR2 (germline): SEHNR, FQNEAQ (reference sequence). V shed 6 bases and J 6 bases; nucleotides not matched to a gene: 6. There are 14 residues in the CDR3. CDR3 loop: CASRINRGDEKLFF. The CDR3 DNA reads as TGTGCCAGCAGGATAAACAGGGGGGATGAAAAACTGTTTTTT.

The chain recombines TRBV4-3 with TRBJ1-3, with 8 bases lining up with TRBD1. The CDR3 is 14 residues long. CDR1 is LGHNA and CDR2 is YSLEER in the germline V gene. Unmatched junction bases numbered 2, after V lost 0 bases and J lost 7 bases. CDR3 in amino acids: CASSQDQGANTIYF. The CDR3 nucleotides read TGCGCCAGCAGCCAAGATCAGGGGGCGAACACCATATATTTT.

The rearrangement links TRBV6-5 to TRBJ1-6, with 7 bases identical to TRBD1. The length of the CDR3 is 14 residues. The V gene's germline CDR1 is MNHEY and CDR2 SVGAGI. J was trimmed by 6 bases and V by 2 bases; bases with no gene match: 1. CDR3 in amino acids: CASSYGQVNSPLHF. The CDR3, as DNA: TGTGCCAGCAGTTACGGACAGGTTAATTCACCCCTCCACTTT.

The rearrangement uses TRBV30 and TRBJ2-3, with TRBD2 matching 7 bases. Germline V gene lookup returns CDR1 GTSNPN and CDR2 SVGIG (reference sequence). This CDR3 spans 17 amino acids. Trimming at V came to 1 base and at J to 4 bases, leaving 14 bases not matched to a gene. The CDR3 DNA is TGTGCCTGGAGTGAGGAAGGACTTATCCGGGGGGCAGATACGCAGTATTTT. Encoded protein: CAWSEEGLIRGADTQYF.

The genes are TRBV5-6 and TRBJ2-2; a weak D match, TRBD1 (5 bases). The CDR3 covers 18 residues. Trimming left V 1 base short and J 1 base short, with 17 bases between. The germline CDR1 and CDR2 sequences are SGHDT and YYEEEE. In DNA form, the CDR3 reads TGTGCCAGCAGCTTGTTGTCCTGGGGCGAAAAGAACACCGGGGAGCTGTTTTTT. Its translation is CASSLLSWGEKNTGELFF.

The V gene is TRBV18, the J gene TRBJ2-7, with a possible D match to TRBD1 (6 bases). This CDR3 is 12 amino acids long. The V gene lost 2 bases and the J gene lost 5 bases, with 7 bases spanning the gap. Germline V gene lookup returns CDR1 KGHSH and CDR2 LQKENI. This CDR3 reads CASSPNRDEQYF. CDR3 nucleotides: TGTGCCAGCTCACCAAACAGGGACGAGCAGTACTTC.

The rearrangement joins TRBV28 to TRBJ2-7; D perhaps matches TRBD2 (5 bases). V lost 3 bases to trimming and J lost 5 bases, with 11 bases between them. This CDR3 contains 13 residues. Looked up from germline, CDR1 is MDHEN and CDR2 is SYDVKM. The CDR3, as DNA: TGTGCCAGCAGTTTGGTTAGCGACAACGAGCAGTACTTC. Its protein is CASSLVSDNEQYF.

The chain joins TRBV30 to TRBJ1-5, with D perhaps TRBD1 (6 bases). The V gene's germline CDR1 is GTSNPN and CDR2 SVGIG (reference sequence). The CDR3 runs 16 residues. Trimming cost V 2 bases and J 0 bases, with 14 bases left between them. Here the CDR3 DNA reads TGTGCCTGGAGTCGACCCGGGACACCTAGCAATCAGCCCCAGCATTTT. It encodes CAWSRPGTPSNQPQHF.

The chain couples TRBV5-5 to TRBJ2-7; no definite D call. V gave up 0 bases and J gave up 0 bases, with 13 bases separating them. The CDR3 runs to 16 residues. CDR1 is SGHKS and CDR2 is YYEKEE in the germline V gene (reference sequence). Here the CDR3 reads CASSLEKVAASYEQYF. The CDR3 DNA is TGTGCCAGCAGCTTGGAAAAAGTAGCAGCCTCCTACGAGCAGTACTTC. The whole variable domain, filled in from reference TRBV5-5 and TRBJ2-7, reads DAGVTQSPTHLIKTRGQQVTLRCSPISGHKSVSWYQQVLGQGPQFIFQYYEKEERGRGNFPDRFSARQFPNYSSELNVNALLLGDSALYLCASSLEKVAASYEQYFGPGTRLTVT.

V and J are TRBV18 and TRBJ1-5; 9 nucleotides align to TRBD1. With 3 bases clipped from V and 6 bases from J, the junction kept 6 bases outside the gene matches. Per germline, CDR1 KGHSH and CDR2 LQKENI. CDR3 length equals 15 residues. The CDR3 DNA follows: TGTGCCAGCTCACCGACAGGGGGTAAGGCTCAGCCCCAGCATTTT. Its protein is CASSPTGGKAQPQHF.

This chain joins TRBV5-6 and TRBJ1-2; perhaps TRBD1 as D (5 bases). Germline V gives CDR1 SGHDT, CDR2 YYEEEE. V was clipped by 5 bases and J by 5 bases, with 16 bases between them. There are 14 residues in the CDR3. The CDR3 nucleotides are TGTGCCAGCAGACACCCCCGGGAGGGGTATGGCTACACCTTC. Translation gives CASRHPREGYGYTF.